The 29 T cell receptor beta chains below come from one sample, sequenced in a study of shared clonotypes between healthy human individuals. Data came from immunoSEQ multiplex PCR; TCRdb stores just in-frame clones and leaves some out. Of about 600,000 clones listed, about 97% were seen once; the top ten hold roughly 0.055%. Specimen: naive CD4+ T cells sorted from blood. The sample's subset: CD45RA+ positively selected. Source of these receptors: a woman in her 30s in good health.

This clone was found once. The chain joins TRBV28 to TRBJ1-4, with 7 positions matching TRBD1. There are 12 residues in the CDR3. With V trimmed by 4 bases and J by 11 bases, 4 bases remained unmatched. In germline, CDR1 is MDHEN, CDR2 SYDVKM. CDR3 loop: CASSSDRTKLFF. The CDR3 region has the DNA TGTGCCAGCAGTTCGGACAGGACCAAACTGTTTTTT.

The chain recombines TRBV6-1 with TRBJ2-3, with TRBD1 matching over 8 bases. From germline, CDR1 is MNHNS and CDR2 SASEGT. J was trimmed by 5 bases and V by 3 bases; bases with no gene match: 7. The CDR3 has 15 amino acids. CDR3 protein: CASSDRQGYGDTQYF. The CDR3 DNA reads TGTGCCAGCAGTGACCGACAGGGGTACGGAGATACGCAGTATTTT.

The chain links TRBV19 to TRBJ2-5; TRBD1 matches at 8 bases. The germline V gene encodes CDR1 LNHDA and CDR2 SQIVND (reference sequence). V trimming: 4 bases; J trimming: 5 bases; junction bases outside the gene matches: 6. This CDR3 region has 14 residues. The CDR3 spells CASSTDRALETQYF. CDR3 coding DNA: TGTGCCAGTAGTACGGACAGGGCCTTGGAGACCCAGTACTTC.

The chain uses TRBV28 and TRBJ2-2; D unclear. The V gene's germline CDR1 is MDHEN and CDR2 SYDVKM. V was cut by 7 bases and J by 0 bases, with 3 bases left in between. This CDR3 comprises 12 residues. The CDR3 DNA sequence: TGTGCCAGCAAGGCGAACACCGGGGAGCTGTTTTTT. Amino acids: CASKANTGELFF.

This chain connects TRBV11-3 to TRBJ1-1, with TRBD1 as a possible D gene (5 bases). The V end lost 5 bases, the J end lost 4 bases, and 11 bases lay between the germline ends. The CDR3 consists of 13 residues. Germline assignment: CDR1 SGHNT and CDR2 YENEEA. Here the CDR3 DNA reads TGTGCCAGCAGCCCGGGACTAGGCACTGAAGCTTTCTTT. Residues: CASSPGLGTEAFF. The full variable domain, in which reference TRBV11-3 and TRBJ1-1 provide the parts outside the CDR3, is EAGVVQSPRYKIIEKKQPVAFWCNPISGHNTLYWYLQNLGQGPELLIRYENEEAVDDSQLPKDRFSAERLKGVDSTLKIQPAELGDSAVYLCASSPGLGTEAFFGQGTRLTVV.

The chain recombines TRBV27 with TRBJ2-4; D uncertain. Trimming took off 5 bases at V and 11 bases at J, with 10 bases between the two ends. The CDR3 runs to 11 residues. CDR1 and CDR2 from the germline V gene are MNHEY and SMNVEV (reference sequence). This CDR3 reads CASSMRGVQYF. In nucleotides, the CDR3 is TGTGCCAGCAGTATGAGAGGCGTTCAGTACTTC.

The chain carries TRBV11-2 and TRBJ1-1, with 8 bases aligning to TRBD1. After removal of 4 bases from V and 4 bases from J, the junction contained 5 bases not matched to a gene. The germline CDR1 and CDR2 sequences are SGHAT and FQNNGV. CDR3 length: 14 residues. CDR3 nucleotides: TGTGCCAGCAGCTCGTACACAGGGGGCACTGAAGCTTTCTTT. Protein product: CASSSYTGGTEAFF.

The rearrangement uses TRBV6-6 and TRBJ2-3; no definite D call. The CDR3 runs to 15 residues. V was pared by 5 bases and J by 7 bases, with 19 bases between. Germline loops: CDR1 MNHNY, CDR2 SVGAGI (reference sequence). The CDR3 DNA sequence: TGTGCCAGCAGTCTTAAGTTAGTGAAACAGCATACGCAGTATTTT. Residues: CASSLKLVKQHTQYF.

V and J are TRBV28 and TRBJ2-6; unclear D gene. The CDR3 contains 15 residues. The germline V and J ends were trimmed by 6 bases and 0 bases, with 9 bases remaining between them. Germline lookup yields CDR1 MDHEN and CDR2 SYDVKM. The CDR3 reads CASRPRGSGANVLTF. For the CDR3, the DNA is TGTGCCAGCAGACCTCGAGGCTCTGGGGCCAACGTCCTGACTTTC.

On this clone: The same CDR3 also results from other DNA sequences found in this sample. The chain combines TRBV20-1 with TRBJ2-5; D remains ambiguous. V lost 5 bases, J lost 4 bases, and 5 bases lay in between. Germline loops: CDR1 DFQATT, CDR2 SNEGSKA (reference sequence). CDR3 length: 10 amino acids. CDR3 protein: CSARRETQYF. The DNA for the CDR3 is TGCAGTGCTCGTCGAGAGACCCAGTACTTC.

The V gene is TRBV28, the J gene TRBJ2-7; 9 nucleotides align to TRBD2. Germline-derived CDR1 and CDR2 are MDHEN and SYDVKM. This CDR3 contains 14 residues. V shed 7 bases and J 12 bases; nucleotides not matched to a gene: 16. The CDR3 DNA sequence: TGTGCCAGCAATTGGGGGACTAGCATCAAAAGCATGTACTTC. This sequence encodes CASNWGTSIKSMYF.

This clone occurred once. The chain couples TRBV7-9 to TRBJ1-5, with D perhaps TRBD1 (5 bases). The CDR3 is 17 amino acids. Trimming shortened V by 1 base and J by 1 base, and 14 bases separated the two germline ends. Germline V gene data show CDR1 as SEHNR and CDR2 as FQNEAQ (reference sequence). The CDR3 DNA follows: TGTGCCAGCAGCTTAGAGGTGGGCCGGGGGAGCAATCAGCCCCAGCATTTT. It is translated as CASSLEVGRGSNQPQHF.

This sequence joins TRBV6-6 and TRBJ2-3, with D uncertain. The V gene's germline CDR1 is MNHNY and CDR2 SVGAGI (reference sequence). Trimming removed 2 bases at V and 3 bases at J, with 15 bases between. The CDR3 has 16 residues. The CDR3 sequence is CASSYGAPVGTDTQYF. Written as DNA, the CDR3 is TGTGCCAGCAGTTACGGCGCGCCAGTTGGGACAGATACGCAGTATTTT.

The chain uses TRBV2 and TRBJ1-5; 11 nucleotides agree with TRBD1. The CDR3 runs to 15 residues. With V trimmed by 6 bases and J by 1 base, 2 bases remained unmatched. Germline V gene data show CDR1 as SNHLY and CDR2 as FYNNEI. DNA of the CDR3: TGTGCCAGCAGGGGGACAGGGGGAAGCAATCAGCCCCAGCATTTT. Encoded protein: CASRGTGGSNQPQHF. Full variable domain (outside the CDR3, taken from reference TRBV2 and TRBJ1-5): EPEVTQTPSHQVTQMGQEVILRCVPISNHLYFYWYRQILGQKVEFLVSFYNNEISEKSEIFDDQFSVERPDGSNFTLKIRSTKLEDSAMYFCASRGTGGSNQPQHFGDGTRLSIL.

V is TRBV11-2 and J is TRBJ1-2; 9 bases line up with TRBD1. This CDR3 comprises 17 residues. CDR1 is SGHAT and CDR2 is FQNNGV in the germline V gene. With 4 bases clipped from V and 5 bases from J, the junction kept 14 bases outside the gene matches. The CDR3 is CASSSLRPGTGFYGYTF. The CDR3 bases are TGTGCCAGCAGCTCCCTCCGCCCCGGGACAGGGTTTTATGGCTACACCTTC.

The chain uses TRBV5-4 and TRBJ2-1; the match to TRBD2 covers 13 bases. This CDR3 has 15 amino acids. Germline values: CDR1 SGHNT, CDR2 YYREEE (reference sequence). V shed 4 bases and J 8 bases; nucleotides not matched to a gene: 6. CDR3 region: CASSPTSGRSDEQFF. The CDR3 DNA follows: TGTGCCAGCAGCCCGACTAGCGGGAGGAGCGATGAGCAGTTCTTC.

V gene TRBV5-8 combines with J gene TRBJ1-4, with unresolved D. The V end lost 0 bases, the J end lost 4 bases, and 10 bases lay between the germline ends. The CDR3 contains 15 residues. Germline CDR1 is SGHTS and CDR2 is YDEGEE. The CDR3 spells CASSLEGRGNEKLFF. In DNA, the CDR3 is TGTGCCAGCAGCTTGGAAGGGCGGGGTAATGAAAAACTGTTTTTT.

The gene calls are TRBV11-2 and TRBJ2-7; D unresolved. Germline values: CDR1 SGHAT, CDR2 FQNNGV. Trimming stripped 1 base from V and 2 bases from J, with 9 bases between. The CDR3 is 14 residues long. CDR3 amino acids: CASSLAALPYEQYF. The CDR3, as DNA: TGTGCCAGCAGCTTAGCCGCTCTCCCCTACGAGCAGTACTTC.

V usage is TRBV19 and J usage is TRBJ2-5; 8 bases match TRBD2. The closer fit of TRBJ2-7 to the DNA end suggests the J call may be wrong. The germline V gene encodes CDR1 LNHDA and CDR2 SQIVND (reference sequence). The CDR3 length is 13 residues. CDR3 protein: CASSSAGGYEQYF. The CDR3 DNA reads as TGTGCCAGTAGTTCCGCGGGGGGCTACGAGCAGTACTTC.

The rearrangement links TRBV29-1 to TRBJ2-5, with D maybe TRBD1 (5 bases). The CDR3 loop spans 14 amino acids. The germline V gene has CDR1 SQVTM and CDR2 ANQGSEA. The V end lost 2 bases, the J end lost 1 base, and 11 bases lay between the germline ends. CDR3 sequence reads: CSVESGPLQETQYF. The CDR3 DNA reads as TGCAGCGTTGAATCAGGGCCACTCCAAGAGACCCAGTACTTC.

The chain's CDR3 is CASSSRVYEQYF. The CDR3 DNA reads TGTGCCAGCAGTTCGCGGGTCTACGAGCAGTACTTC. The rearrangement joins TRBV28 to TRBJ2-7; a weak D match, TRBD2 (5 bases). Trimming shortened V by 4 bases and J by 3 bases, and 7 bases separated the two germline ends. Germline V CDR1 and CDR2: MDHEN, SYDVKM. The CDR3 sequence is 12 residues long.

The chain joins TRBV6-6 to TRBJ2-3; D not resolved. Trimming pared 8 bases from V and 6 bases from J, leaving 6 bases between. This CDR3 has 10 amino acids. Germline V gene data show CDR1 as MNHNY and CDR2 as SVGAGI (reference sequence). This CDR3 is CASGVDTQYF. In DNA, the CDR3 is TGTGCCAGCGGGGTGGATACGCAGTATTTT.

The chain links TRBV19 to TRBJ1-5; D is ambiguous. Germline loops: CDR1 LNHDA, CDR2 SQIVND (reference sequence). This CDR3 is 14 amino acids long. V lost 9 bases to trimming and J lost 3 bases, with 15 bases between them. This CDR3 reads CASNRETPNQPQHF. The CDR3 DNA is TGTGCCAGCAACCGGGAAACCCCCAATCAGCCCCAGCATTTT.

The gene calls are TRBV5-1 and TRBJ2-3; 12 positions agree with TRBD1. Germline V gene sequence: CDR1 SGHRS, CDR2 YFSETQ. Trimming at V came to 4 bases and at J to 4 bases, leaving 13 bases not matched to a gene. The CDR3 is 18 residues long. The CDR3 DNA reads as TGCGCCAGCAGCCCGGGACAGGGGGCGGCGGGAGCGGCAGATACGCAGTATTTT. Translation: CASSPGQGAAGAADTQYF.

V usage is TRBV18 and J usage is TRBJ2-7; 12 nucleotides line up with TRBD2. V lost 5 bases, J lost 5 bases, and 10 bases stayed unmatched. Germline V CDR1 and CDR2: KGHSH, LQKENI. The CDR3 totals 16 residues. The CDR3 protein is CASSDWTSGNPHEQYF. For the CDR3, the DNA is TGTGCCAGCTCAGACTGGACTAGCGGGAATCCCCACGAGCAGTACTTC.

The gene calls are TRBV11-2 and TRBJ1-1; D is possibly TRBD1 (6 bases). The germline V gene has CDR1 SGHAT and CDR2 FQNNGV. The V gene lost 4 bases and the J gene lost 1 base, with 13 bases spanning the gap. The CDR3 is made up of 15 amino acids. This CDR3 reads CASSSSGHSNTEAFF. The CDR3 nucleotides are TGTGCCAGCAGCTCCTCGGGACATTCGAACACTGAAGCTTTCTTT.

The chain links TRBV5-1 to TRBJ2-7; TRBD1 is a possible D gene (6 bases). CDR3 length equals 13 residues. Germline assignment: CDR1 SGHRS and CDR2 YFSETQ. Trimming stripped 7 bases from V and 5 bases from J, with 16 bases between. In DNA, the CDR3 is TGCGCCAGCGGTCACAGGGTTGGTGACGAGCAGTACTTC. This encodes CASGHRVGDEQYF. Full variable domain (outside the CDR3, taken from reference TRBV5-1 and TRBJ2-7): KAGVTQTPRYLIKTRGQQVTLSCSPISGHRSVSWYQQTPGQGLQFLFEYFSETQRNKGNFPGRFSGRQFSNSRSEMNVSTLELGDSALYLCASGHRVGDEQYFGPGTRLTVT.

This chain joins TRBV6-5 and TRBJ2-1, with 10 nucleotides matching TRBD2. V lost 4 bases, J lost 3 bases, and 6 bases stayed unmatched. Germline assignment: CDR1 MNHEY and CDR2 SVGAGI. This CDR3 contains 16 residues. In DNA, the CDR3 is TGTGCCAGCAGTTCACGGACTAGCGGTTACTACAATGAGCAGTTCTTC. Its protein product is CASSSRTSGYYNEQFF.

The chain joins TRBV7-8 to TRBJ2-3; TRBD2 might be the D (5 bases). The CDR3 totals 16 residues. Germline V gene lookup returns CDR1 SGHVS and CDR2 FQNEAQ. Trimming removed 4 bases from V and 2 bases from J, with 16 bases in between. The chain's CDR3 is CASSSGLTTFTDTQYF. CDR3 sequence (DNA): TGTGCCAGCAGCTCCGGACTGACCACTTTCACAGATACGCAGTATTTT.